The clone carrying this TCR beta chain appeared a few times. Its antigen is unknown. This entry comes from a study of T cells after yellow fever vaccination. General observations from the study: Subsequent booster samples again held most clones from primary vaccination (just under 98% CD4, roughly 88% CD8).

The CDR3 spans 15 residues. V shed 0 bases and J shed 0 bases, with 6 bases lying between them. CDR1 is LGHNA, CDR2 YSLEER, per germline. MiXCR, run by TCRdb on the 5' RACE reads, gives a single entry per CDR3 protein. The sample lists around 350,000 distinct CDR3 sequences, approximately 10% occurring once. The receptor was isolated from a man aged 18 to 35 who received the YFV17D yellow fever vaccine. V usage is TRBV4-3 and J usage is TRBJ2-1; no firm D call. The sample in question was PBMCs, obtained on the day of the first yellow fever vaccination. The CDR3 loop reads CASSQEALSYNEQFF. The CDR3 DNA sequence: TGCGCCAGCAGCCAAGAAGCCCTCTCCTACAATGAGCAGTTCTTC.